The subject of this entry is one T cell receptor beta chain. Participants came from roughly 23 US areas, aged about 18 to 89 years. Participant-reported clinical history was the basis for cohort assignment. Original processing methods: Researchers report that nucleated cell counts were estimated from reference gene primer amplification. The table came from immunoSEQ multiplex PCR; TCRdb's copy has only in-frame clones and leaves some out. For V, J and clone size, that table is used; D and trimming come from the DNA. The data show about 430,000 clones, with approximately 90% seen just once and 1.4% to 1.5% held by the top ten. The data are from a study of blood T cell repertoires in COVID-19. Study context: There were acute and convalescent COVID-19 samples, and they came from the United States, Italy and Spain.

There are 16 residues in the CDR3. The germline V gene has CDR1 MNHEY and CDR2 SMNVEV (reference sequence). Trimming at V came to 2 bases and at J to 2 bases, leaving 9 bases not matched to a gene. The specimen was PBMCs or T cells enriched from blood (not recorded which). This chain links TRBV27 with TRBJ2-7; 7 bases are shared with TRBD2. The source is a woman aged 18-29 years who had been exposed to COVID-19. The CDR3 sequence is CASSLVLGGKPYEQYF. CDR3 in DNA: TGTGCCAGCAGTTTAGTTCTGGGAGGGAAGCCCTACGAGCAGTACTTC.